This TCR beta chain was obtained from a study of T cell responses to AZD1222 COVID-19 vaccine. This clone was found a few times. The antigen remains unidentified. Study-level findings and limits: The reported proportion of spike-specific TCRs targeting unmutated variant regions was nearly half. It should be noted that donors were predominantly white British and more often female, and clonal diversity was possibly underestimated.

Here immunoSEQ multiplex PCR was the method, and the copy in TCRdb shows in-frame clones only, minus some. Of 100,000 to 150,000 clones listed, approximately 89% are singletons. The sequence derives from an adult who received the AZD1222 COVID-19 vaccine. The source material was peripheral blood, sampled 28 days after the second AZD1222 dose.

CDR3 sequence reads: CASSQGLRAAFF. The CDR3, as DNA: TGCGCCAGCAGCCAGGGACTCCGGGCGGCTTTCTTT. The chain carries TRBV4-1 and TRBJ1-1; maybe TRBD1 (5 bases). This CDR3 is built from 12 residues. The ends were cut back, 3 bases at V and 11 bases at J, with 13 bases in the middle. Germline V gives CDR1 MGHRA, CDR2 YSYEKL.